One sample yielded the 14 T cell receptor beta chains listed below, sequenced in a study of cytomegalovirus exposure and HLA in healthy donors. The study ran its PCR with 60 Vbeta and 13 Jbeta primers. Sequencing was performed with immunoSEQ multiplex PCR; in TCRdb, only in-frame clones are kept and a portion is missing. The data show approximately 100,000 clones, under 75% seen once. Specimen: PBMCs. The receptors derive from a middle-aged man in good health and CMV-seronegative.

The V call is TRBV7-9, the J call TRBJ1-2; 9 positions agree with TRBD1. CDR1 is SEHNR, CDR2 FQNEAQ, per germline (reference sequence). Trimming removed 2 bases from V and 4 bases from J; junction bases left unmatched: 8. The CDR3 runs to 16 residues. CDR3 loop: CASSLSRDRVIYGYTF. CDR3 DNA: TGTGCCAGCAGCTTATCCCGGGACAGGGTTATCTATGGCTACACCTTC.

This chain joins TRBV5-1 and TRBJ2-1, with 10 bases aligning to TRBD2. J gave up 9 bases and V 1 base, and 1 base lay outside the gene matches. Germline-derived CDR1 and CDR2 are SGHRS and YFSETQ. The CDR3 runs 13 residues. This CDR3 reads CASSLKRGGEQFF. The CDR3 DNA reads TGCGCCAGCAGCTTGAAGCGGGGGGGTGAGCAGTTCTTC. Together with reference TRBV5-1 and TRBJ2-1, the CDR3 gives the full variable domain: KAGVTQTPRYLIKTRGQQVTLSCSPISGHRSVSWYQQTPGQGLQFLFEYFSETQRNKGNFPGRFSGRQFSNSRSEMNVSTLELGDSALYLCASSLKRGGEQFFGPGTRLTVL.

The genes are TRBV2 and TRBJ1-6; 9 bases line up with TRBD1. With 6 bases clipped from V and 2 bases from J, the junction kept 5 bases outside the gene matches. This CDR3 is built from 16 residues. Germline CDR1 SNHLY, CDR2 FYNNEI. The CDR3 protein is CASRGTGSAYNSPLHF. DNA for the CDR3: TGTGCCAGCAGGGGGACAGGGTCAGCCTATAATTCACCCCTCCACTTT.

This clone has a single count. This rearrangement joins TRBV4-1 to TRBJ1-6; 7 nucleotides agree with TRBD1. V lost 0 bases, J lost 8 bases, and 7 bases stayed unmatched. The CDR3 spans 16 residues. Looked up from germline, CDR1 is MGHRA and CDR2 is YSYEKL. CDR3 residues: CASSQDTGTAYSPLHF. CDR3 in DNA: TGCGCCAGCAGCCAAGACACCGGGACAGCTTATTCACCCCTCCACTTT.

This clone has a handful of counts. V and J are TRBV4-3 and TRBJ1-1, with D maybe TRBD1 (5 bases). The CDR3 has 15 residues. Trimming removed 0 bases at V and 3 bases at J, with 11 bases between. CDR1 and CDR2 (germline): LGHNA, YSLEER. This CDR3 is CASSQDTGVDTEAFF. CDR3 in DNA: TGCGCCAGCAGCCAAGATACGGGGGTTGACACTGAAGCTTTCTTT.

This chain links TRBV18 with TRBJ1-1; no clear D gene. The CDR3 has 15 residues. Looked up from germline, CDR1 is KGHSH and CDR2 is LQKENI. Trimming removed 2 bases at V and 0 bases at J, with 10 bases between. The CDR3 nucleotides read TGTGCCAGCTCACCAAAACACAGCTTGAACACTGAAGCTTTCTTT. It codes for CASSPKHSLNTEAFF.

V usage is TRBV5-4 and J usage is TRBJ1-2, with D hard to call. The CDR3 has 13 residues. V lost 0 bases and J lost 8, with 11 bases in between. CDR1 SGHNT and CDR2 YYREEE come from the germline V gene (reference sequence). Written as DNA, the CDR3 is TGTGCCAGCAGCTTGGAAGGAGGCCGGGGCTACACCTTC. It yields the protein CASSLEGGRGYTF.

The J gene is TRBJ1-3, the V gene TRBV18; no reliable D call. V was clipped by 6 bases and J by 8 bases, with 8 bases between them. CDR1 and CDR2 (germline): KGHSH, LQKENI. The length of the CDR3 is 11 residues. The CDR3 protein is CASSLAYTIYF. As DNA, the CDR3 is TGTGCCAGCTCCCTAGCCTACACCATATATTTT.

The V and J genes are TRBV5-4 and TRBJ2-2; TRBD2 might be the D (6 bases). Germline V gene lookup returns CDR1 SGHNT and CDR2 YYREEE (reference sequence). V was cut by 4 bases and J by 2 bases, with 9 bases left in between. This CDR3 has 14 amino acids. This CDR3 reads CASSRDSNTGELFF. The CDR3 coding sequence is TGTGCCAGCAGCCGGGACTCCAACACCGGGGAGCTGTTTTTT. Full variable domain (rest looked up from reference TRBV5-4 and TRBJ2-2): ETGVTQSPTHLIKTRGQQVTLRCSSQSGHNTVSWYQQALGQGPQFIFQYYREEENGRGNFPPRFSGLQFPNYSSELNVNALELDDSALYLCASSRDSNTGELFFGEGSRLTVL.

The gene calls are TRBV5-8 and TRBJ2-7; 10 nucleotides line up with TRBD2. Germline V CDR1 and CDR2: SGHTS, YDEGEE. The CDR3 is 14 amino acids. Trimming at V came to 4 bases and at J to 6 bases, leaving 7 bases not matched to a gene. The CDR3 nucleotides are TGTGCCAGCAGCCAACTAGCGGGGCTTGGCGAGCAGTACTTC. It yields the protein CASSQLAGLGEQYF.

The V call is TRBV7-2, the J call TRBJ2-2; 13 nucleotides agree with TRBD2. From germline, CDR1 is SGHTA and CDR2 FQGNSA. The CDR3 runs 16 residues. The V segment lost 4 bases and the J segment 6 bases; nucleotides outside the gene matches: 5. The CDR3 sequence: CASSWTSGSGAGELFF. The CDR3, as DNA: TGTGCCAGCAGCTGGACTAGCGGGAGTGGGGCCGGGGAGCTGTTTTTT.

The chain combines TRBV5-1 with TRBJ2-7; perhaps TRBD1 as D (6 bases). Per germline, CDR1 SGHRS and CDR2 YFSETQ. V lost 0 bases, J lost 3 bases, and 13 bases lay in between. The CDR3 totals 15 residues. The CDR3 sequence: CASSLDRTVVYEQYF. The CDR3 DNA reads as TGCGCCAGCAGCTTGGATCGGACAGTAGTCTACGAGCAGTACTTC.

The chain links TRBV7-9 to TRBJ2-3; D is possibly TRBD1 (6 bases). Germline lookup yields CDR1 SEHNR and CDR2 FQNEAQ (reference sequence). This CDR3 comprises 15 residues. Trimming removed 1 base at V and 5 bases at J, with 13 bases between. The CDR3 spells CASSLVGAYVDTQYF. DNA for the CDR3: TGTGCCAGCAGCTTAGTGGGGGCCTACGTAGATACGCAGTATTTT.

The V gene is TRBV27, the J gene TRBJ2-2; 8 nucleotides align to TRBD2. The CDR3 totals 19 residues. Unmatched junction bases numbered 15, after V lost 1 base and J lost 5 bases. Germline assignment: CDR1 MNHEY and CDR2 SMNVEV (reference sequence). The DNA of the CDR3 is TGTGCCAGCAGTTTATATGGTGGTAGCGGGAACACCAAAACCGGGGAGCTGTTTTTT. Protein: CASSLYGGSGNTKTGELFF.